These 32 T cell receptor beta chains came from one sample sequenced in a study of T cell responses to AZD1222 COVID-19 vaccine. This table comes from immunoSEQ multiplex PCR, and its TCRdb copy is limited to in-frame clones, with some not included. There are some 150,000 clones in the sample; 75% to 90% occur only once, and 4.1% lies in the top ten. This sample comprised peripheral blood, obtained on day 0 of MenACWY control vaccination. The receptors were sampled from an adult in good health.

The chain recombines TRBV5-1 with TRBJ2-3; no reliable D call. Germline CDR1 is SGHRS and CDR2 is YFSETQ. The V end lost 0 bases, the J end lost 2 bases, and 10 bases lay between the germline ends. The CDR3 runs 15 residues. This CDR3 is CASSLVGLVTDTQYF. The CDR3 DNA reads TGCGCCAGCAGCTTGGTAGGGCTTGTCACAGATACGCAGTATTTT.

The gene calls are TRBV7-8 and TRBJ2-2; a weak D match, TRBD2 (7 bases). The CDR3 spans 18 residues. V was cut by 5 bases and J by 3 bases, with 22 bases left in between. The germline gives CDR1 SGHVS, CDR2 FQNEAQ. CDR3 DNA sequence: TGTGCCAGCAGCCCCGCTTGGCCGGGGGGCCGGGACACCGGGGAGCTGTTTTTT. Translation: CASSPAWPGGRDTGELFF.

The gene calls are TRBV5-6 and TRBJ2-7; TRBD1 agrees at 9 bases. The V gene's germline CDR1 is SGHDT and CDR2 YYEEEE. The CDR3 consists of 15 residues. The trim removed 2 bases at V and 7 bases at J, leaving 10 bases unmatched. CDR3 sequence (DNA): TGTGCCAGCAGCTTTATCGACAGGGGGTTGGGAGAGCAGTACTTC. Amino acids: CASSFIDRGLGEQYF.

About this clone: Other nucleotide sequences in the sample specify the same CDR3. The rearrangement joins TRBV10-3 to TRBJ2-5; D not resolved. This CDR3 comprises 11 residues. Trimming stripped 4 bases from V and 4 bases from J, with 4 bases between. Looked up from germline, CDR1 is ENHRY and CDR2 is SYGVKD. CDR3 sequence: CAISVGETQYF. The CDR3 coding sequence is TGTGCCATCAGTGTAGGAGAGACCCAGTACTTC.

The V and J genes are TRBV11-2 and TRBJ2-3; TRBD2 is a possible D gene (6 bases). This CDR3 comprises 15 residues. Between the trimmed V and J ends, which lost 2 bases and 1 base, there was a span of 10 bases. Germline assignment: CDR1 SGHAT and CDR2 FQNNGV. As DNA, the CDR3 is TGTGCCAGCAGCTTAACGCGGGGCCGCACAGATACGCAGTATTTT. Translated: CASSLTRGRTDTQYF. The full variable domain, in which reference TRBV11-2 and TRBJ2-3 provide the parts outside the CDR3, is EAGVAQSPRYKIIEKRQSVAFWCNPISGHATLYWYQQILGQGPKLLIQFQNNGVVDDSQLPKDRFSAERLKGVDSTLKIQPAKLEDSAVYLCASSLTRGRTDTQYFGPGTRLTVL.

The chain is built from TRBV4-1 and TRBJ1-2; D is unresolved. Per germline, CDR1 MGHRA and CDR2 YSYEKL. V gave up 4 bases and J gave up 3 bases, with 15 bases separating them. This CDR3 spans 15 amino acids. CDR3 sequence: CASSRLGRSDYGYTF. The CDR3 DNA reads TGCGCCAGCAGCCGTCTTGGACGGTCAGACTATGGCTACACCTTC.

In the case of this clone: Other DNA sequences from this sample encode an identical CDR3 as well. This chain links TRBV7-2 with TRBJ1-2, with 8 positions matching TRBD1. Germline lookup yields CDR1 SGHTA and CDR2 FQGNSA. The CDR3 extends over 14 amino acids. With 1 base clipped from V and 6 bases from J, the junction kept 4 bases outside the gene matches. CDR3 sequence (DNA): TGTGCCAGCAGCTTAGGGGCAGGGGGCGATGGCTACACCTTC. It specifies CASSLGAGGDGYTF.

The rearrangement joins TRBV5-1 to TRBJ1-1; TRBD1 agrees at 7 bases. There are 17 residues in the CDR3. J was trimmed by 3 bases and V by 0 bases; bases with no gene match: 11. Germline V gene sequence: CDR1 SGHRS, CDR2 YFSETQ. The CDR3 region has the DNA TGCGCCAGCAGCTTGGCTCAGGGGGTCTCGCGGGACACTGAAGCTTTCTTT. It is translated as CASSLAQGVSRDTEAFF.

This chain links TRBV28 with TRBJ2-4; tentatively, D is TRBD1 or TRBD2 (5 bases each). The CDR3 is made up of 14 amino acids. Germline CDR1 reads MDHEN; CDR2 reads SYDVKM. Trimming stripped 4 bases from V and 4 bases from J, with 11 bases between. The CDR3 protein is CASSSGTIKNIQYF. Written as DNA, the CDR3 is TGTGCCAGCAGTTCCGGGACGATTAAAAACATTCAGTACTTC. Looking up the rest from reference TRBV28 and TRBJ2-4 gives the full variable domain: DVKVTQSSRYLVKRTGEKVFLECVQDMDHENMFWYRQDPGLGLRLIYFSYDVKMKEKGDIPEGYSVSREKKERFSLILESASTNQTSMYLCASSSGTIKNIQYFGAGTRLSVL.

The chain employs TRBV2 and TRBJ1-1; the match to TRBD1 covers 7 bases. Looked up from germline, CDR1 is SNHLY and CDR2 is FYNNEI. V shed 9 bases, J shed 2 bases, and the junction held 6 bases outside the gene matches. There are 13 residues in the CDR3. The CDR3 DNA reads TGTGCCAGGTCCCGGGACAGCAACACTGAAGCTTTCTTT. It yields the protein CARSRDSNTEAFF.

The chain combines TRBV19 with TRBJ2-6; D unresolved. V was shortened by 6 bases and J by 4 bases, with 16 bases between the two germline ends. CDR1 is LNHDA and CDR2 is SQIVND in the germline V gene (reference sequence). The CDR3 totals 16 residues. CDR3 coding DNA: TGTGCCAGTAGGGACCGGGTTACCCGGGGGGCCAACGTCCTGACTTTC. Encoded protein: CASRDRVTRGANVLTF.

This clone was recorded a few times. The CDR3 DNA reads TGTGCCAGCAGCTTAGAGTCGGCGGGGCTAGGCTATGGCTACACCTTC. Protein sequence: CASSLESAGLGYGYTF. The chain uses TRBV7-2 and TRBJ1-2, with D possibly being TRBD1 (5 bases). The V gene's germline CDR1 is SGHTA and CDR2 FQGNSA. Trimming took off 1 base at V and 4 bases at J, with 16 bases between the two ends. The CDR3 is made up of 16 amino acids.

This clone showed up just a few times. V and J are TRBV7-3 and TRBJ2-3; D may be TRBD2 (6 bases). CDR3 size: 15 residues. From germline, CDR1 is SGHTA and CDR2 FQGTGA. Trimming removed 5 bases from V and 2 bases from J, with 14 bases in between. The CDR3 protein is CASSPFGGNTDTQYF. The CDR3, as DNA: TGTGCCAGCAGCCCCTTCGGGGGTAACACAGATACGCAGTATTTT.

The gene calls are TRBV5-1 and TRBJ2-2; 7 bases match TRBD1. The germline CDR1 and CDR2 sequences are SGHRS and YFSETQ. This CDR3 comprises 14 residues. V gave up 6 bases and J gave up 4 bases; unmatched junction bases: 6. In nucleotides, the CDR3 is TGCGCCAGCAAACCGGGACAGACCACCGGGGAGCTGTTTTTT. This gives the protein CASKPGQTTGELFF.

This clone was picked up one time. The chain joins TRBV2 to TRBJ2-7; no clear D gene. V was pared by 5 bases and J by 0 bases, with 2 bases between. Germline CDR1 SNHLY, CDR2 FYNNEI. CDR3 length: 11 residues. CDR3 sequence: CASSLSYEQYF. In DNA, the CDR3 is TGTGCCAGCAGTCTCTCCTACGAGCAGTACTTC.

This clone has a single count. The chain links TRBV4-2 to TRBJ2-7, with D possibly being TRBD1 (5 bases). Trimming removed 0 bases at V and 0 bases at J, with 15 bases between. The CDR3 has 17 residues. Germline V CDR1 and CDR2: LGHNA, YNFKEQ. CDR3 bases: TGTGCCAGCAGCCAAGATCAAGTGCACAGGAGCTCCTACGAGCAGTACTTC. Its protein is CASSQDQVHRSSYEQYF.

This chain connects TRBV28 to TRBJ1-3; D ambiguous. Germline CDR1 is MDHEN and CDR2 is SYDVKM. This CDR3 region has 14 residues. The V end lost 4 bases, the J end lost 2 bases, and 9 bases lay between the germline ends. As DNA, the CDR3 is TGTGCCAGCAGTTCCCAACCTGCTGGAAACACCATATATTTT. It specifies CASSSQPAGNTIYF.

This clone was counted a few times. The chain has TRBV7-9 and TRBJ2-2; D gene unclear. V lost 8 bases and J 6 bases, leaving 13 bases between the germline ends. The CDR3 covers 13 residues. Germline assignment: CDR1 SEHNR and CDR2 FQNEAQ (reference sequence). CDR3 DNA: TGTGCCAGCGCGAAGGTCGAGCCCGGGGAGCTGTTTTTT. This codes for CASAKVEPGELFF.

The genes are TRBV6-5 and TRBJ1-5; no clear D. This CDR3 is 13 amino acids long. Germline lookup yields CDR1 MNHEY and CDR2 SVGAGI. V lost 5 bases and J lost 1, with 6 bases in between. The CDR3 here is CASSPDSNQPQHF. For the CDR3, the DNA is TGTGCCAGCAGTCCGGACAGCAATCAGCCCCAGCATTTT.

This clone appeared a single time. The CDR3 DNA reads as TGCGCCAGCAGCAGCCTGGGTCGCGGCTATGGCTACACCTTC. This codes for CASSSLGRGYGYTF. The V gene is TRBV5-1, the J gene TRBJ1-2, with D hard to call. The CDR3 is 14 amino acids. Trimming took off 4 bases at V and 4 bases at J, with 14 bases between the two ends. Per germline, CDR1 SGHRS and CDR2 YFSETQ.

This chain joins TRBV5-1 and TRBJ2-3, with D maybe TRBD1 (6 bases). The CDR3 runs 15 residues. Deletions cut 3 bases from V and 5 bases from J, with 16 bases between. Germline V gene lookup returns CDR1 SGHRS and CDR2 YFSETQ. CDR3 nucleotide sequence: TGCGCCAGCAGCTCCGAAGACCCCAGGGGAGATACGCAGTATTTT. It yields the protein CASSSEDPRGDTQYF. The full variable domain, rest sourced from reference TRBV5-1 and TRBJ2-3, is KAGVTQTPRYLIKTRGQQVTLSCSPISGHRSVSWYQQTPGQGLQFLFEYFSETQRNKGNFPGRFSGRQFSNSRSEMNVSTLELGDSALYLCASSSEDPRGDTQYFGPGTRLTVL.

This clone was counted a single time. This chain's CDR3 is CASSSTTGGKETQYF. The CDR3 region has the DNA TGTGCCAGCAGCTCGACGACAGGGGGTAAAGAGACCCAGTACTTC. The chain couples TRBV7-7 to TRBJ2-5, with TRBD1 matching 9 bases. CDR3 length: 15 amino acids. CDR1 and CDR2 from the germline V gene are SSHAT and FNYEAQ (reference sequence). Germline trimming cut 4 bases from V and 3 bases from J; bases unmatched to any gene: 6. The whole variable domain, remainder taken from reference TRBV7-7 and TRBJ2-5, is GAGVSQSPRYKVTKRGQDVTLRCDPISSHATLYWYQQALGQGPEFLTYFNYEAQPDKSGLPSDRFSAERPEGSISTLTIQRTEQRDSAMYRCASSSTTGGKETQYFGPGTRLLVL.

The chain is built from TRBV19 and TRBJ1-4, with a possible D match to TRBD1 (6 bases). The V end was cut by 3 bases, the J end by 0 bases, with 11 bases between. From germline, CDR1 is LNHDA and CDR2 SQIVND (reference sequence). The CDR3 consists of 16 residues. CDR3 loop: CASSIRRGSTNEKLFF. The CDR3 DNA is TGTGCCAGTAGTATTCGCAGGGGCTCAACTAATGAAAAACTGTTTTTT.

The chain combines TRBV6-6 with TRBJ1-1; D not resolved. The CDR3 covers 11 residues. Germline values: CDR1 MNHNY, CDR2 SVGAGI (reference sequence). Between the trimmed V and J ends, which lost 4 bases and 8 bases, there was a span of 8 bases. The CDR3 here is CASSFAQEAFF. The CDR3 nucleotides read TGTGCCAGCAGTTTCGCACAAGAAGCTTTCTTT.

The chain joins TRBV10-2 to TRBJ1-1; D may be TRBD1 (6 bases). V was shortened by 2 bases and J by 0 bases, with 16 bases between the two germline ends. Germline values: CDR1 WSHSY, CDR2 SAAADI. The CDR3 loop spans 17 amino acids. The CDR3 DNA reads as TGCGCCAGCAGTGAGACCCCGTGGACAGAGATGAACACTGAAGCTTTCTTT. It yields the protein CASSETPWTEMNTEAFF.

The chain combines TRBV5-4 with TRBJ1-2; 8 bases match TRBD1. Germline lookup yields CDR1 SGHNT and CDR2 YYREEE (reference sequence). The CDR3 has 14 amino acids. Trimming at V came to 4 bases and at J to 8 bases, leaving 10 bases not matched to a gene. The CDR3 DNA reads as TGTGCCAGCAGCCTCTCTCAGGGGGCGAGAGGCTACACCTTC. Translation: CASSLSQGARGYTF.

The chain links TRBV11-2 to TRBJ2-3; 11 bases fit TRBD2. Germline V lookup: CDR1 SGHAT, CDR2 FQNNGV. This CDR3 spans 19 amino acids. Unmatched junction bases numbered 11, after V lost 1 base and J lost 2 bases. The CDR3 protein is CASSLGWRGTSGSTDTQYF. CDR3 nucleotides: TGTGCCAGCAGCTTAGGCTGGAGGGGGACTAGCGGCTCCACAGATACGCAGTATTTT.

The V and J genes are TRBV6-2 or TRBV6-3 and TRBJ1-6; the match to TRBD1 covers 7 bases. This CDR3 has 16 amino acids. V was pared by 5 bases and J by 9 bases, with 13 bases of the junction left unmatched. Germline V gives CDR1 MNHEY, CDR2 SVGEGT. The DNA of the CDR3 is TGTGCCAGCAGTAGCCCCAGGGGGGTTCTTGGTTCACCCCTCCACTTT. As protein: CASSSPRGVLGSPLHF.

The chain links TRBV4-1 to TRBJ1-6; TRBD1 might be the D (6 bases). In germline, CDR1 is MGHRA, CDR2 YSYEKL. This CDR3 is 14 amino acids long. Trimming pared 3 bases from V and 9 bases from J, leaving 12 bases between. The CDR3 coding sequence is TGCGCCAGCAGCCACCAACAGGGAGGTTCACCCCTCCACTTT. Translated, it gives CASSHQQGGSPLHF.

CDR3 amino acids: CSVGMGLGDTQYF. The CDR3 nucleotides are TGCAGCGTTGGGATGGGTCTCGGGGATACGCAGTATTTT. The V gene is TRBV29-1, the J gene TRBJ2-3, with unresolved D. The CDR3 has 13 amino acids. With 4 bases removed from V and 6 bases from J, the gap between germline ends came to 14 bases. Per the germline V gene, CDR1 is SQVTM and CDR2 is ANQGSEA.

The chain joins TRBV27 to TRBJ2-5, with a tentative D call TRBD2 (5 bases). Trimming cost V 4 bases and J 1 base, with 13 bases left between them. The CDR3 is made up of 15 amino acids. CDR1 is MNHEY and CDR2 is SMNVEV in the germline V gene (reference sequence). In nucleotides, the CDR3 is TGTGCCAGCAGTTCATTACTAGATCCCCAAGAGACCCAGTACTTC. It specifies CASSSLLDPQETQYF.

The V call is TRBV19, the J call TRBJ1-2, with TRBD1 matching over 7 bases. CDR1 LNHDA and CDR2 SQIVND come from the germline V gene (reference sequence). V lost 0 bases, J lost 4 bases, and 5 bases stayed unmatched. This CDR3 comprises 15 residues. As DNA, the CDR3 is TGTGCCAGTAGTATAGATAGGGGGCGGATCTATGGCTACACCTTC. Residues: CASSIDRGRIYGYTF.